The rows below give T cell receptor beta chains drawn from one sample of a study of cytomegalovirus exposure and HLA in healthy donors. Using immunoSEQ multiplex PCR, the repertoire was profiled, and TCRdb retains in-frame clones only, with some absent. Of some 140,000 clones in the sample, about 80% were seen once. Sequencing was done on a sample of PBMCs. Receptors were obtained from a male donor in good health and CMV-seropositive. CDR3s include the opening cysteine and the closing phenylalanine or tryptophan.

v_gene: TRBV7-8; j_gene: TRBJ2-7; CDR3aa: CASSYRDRGEQYF
v_gene: TRBV6-5; j_gene: -; CDR3aa: CASSTGQGIGEQYF
v_gene: TRBV7-9; j_gene: -; CDR3aa: CASSLVLAGPTYEQYF
v_gene: TRBV7-9; j_gene: TRBJ1-5; CDR3aa: CASSIDSKNQPQHF
v_gene: TRBV7-2; j_gene: TRBJ2-2; CDR3aa: CASSPGTGGYTGELFF
v_gene: TRBV5-3; j_gene: TRBJ2-7; CDR3aa: CARSSDRGPTYEQYF
v_gene: TRBV25-1; j_gene: TRBJ1-1; CDR3aa: CASSDWDRAMNTEAFF
v_gene: TRBV5-6; j_gene: TRBJ2-3; CDR3aa: CASSFGSRMAADTQYF
v_gene: TRBV11-2; j_gene: TRBJ1-1; CDR3aa: CASSSPFRGNTEAFF
v_gene: TRBV7-9; j_gene: TRBJ2-3; CDR3aa: CASSLAGGQADTQYF
v_gene: TRBV5-6; j_gene: TRBJ2-2; CDR3aa: CASSFGVSGELFF
v_gene: TRBV4-3; j_gene: TRBJ2-1; CDR3aa: CASSQDDSGSSGEQFF
v_gene: TRBV10-3; j_gene: TRBJ2-1; CDR3aa: CAISDPRVEEQFF
v_gene: TRBV19; j_gene: TRBJ2-7; CDR3aa: CASSIWDSYEQYF
v_gene: TRBV7-9; j_gene: TRBJ2-6; CDR3aa: CASSLSRGRTRSGANVLTF
v_gene: TRBV29-1; j_gene: TRBJ2-1; CDR3aa: CSVETQLGDEQFF
v_gene: TRBV6-1; j_gene: TRBJ1-5; CDR3aa: CASSDQGTVGQPQHF
v_gene: TRBV21-1; j_gene: TRBJ2-2; CDR3aa: CASSPKGVQGWTGELFF
v_gene: TRBV25-1; j_gene: TRBJ2-1; CDR3aa: CASSEWGQANEQFF
v_gene: TRBV28; j_gene: TRBJ2-7; CDR3aa: CASSPTGTQGNYEQYF
v_gene: TRBV2; j_gene: TRBJ1-4; CDR3aa: CASRAEQGGNEKLFF
v_gene: TRBV4-3; j_gene: TRBJ2-7; CDR3aa: CASSQDTHRLGGLYEQYF
v_gene: TRBV11-3; j_gene: TRBJ2-1; CDR3aa: CASSLGLYNEQFF
v_gene: TRBV6-5; j_gene: TRBJ1-1; CDR3aa: CASSVQGHTEAFF
v_gene: TRBV29-1; j_gene: TRBJ1-1; CDR3aa: CSVAVMNTEAFF
v_gene: TRBV11-2; j_gene: TRBJ2-7; CDR3aa: CASSPRRSRRYEQYF
v_gene: TRBV19; j_gene: TRBJ2-5; CDR3aa: CASSMGILRESGETQYF
v_gene: TRBV29-1; j_gene: TRBJ2-3; CDR3aa: CSGQGTSTSTDTQYF
v_gene: TRBV11-1; j_gene: TRBJ2-1; CDR3aa: CASSPSVRGGYNEQFF
v_gene: TRBV19; j_gene: TRBJ2-1; CDR3aa: CASLDLTSGFYNEQFF
v_gene: TRBV7-2; j_gene: TRBJ1-1; CDR3aa: CASSFSEPFWTGMNTEAFF
v_gene: TRBV7-8; j_gene: TRBJ2-7; CDR3aa: CASSGPSGGLYEQYF
v_gene: TRBV5-4; j_gene: TRBJ2-3; CDR3aa: CASSLAGGRLDTQYF
v_gene: TRBV27; j_gene: TRBJ2-1; CDR3aa: CASSLGLVYNEQFF
v_gene: TRBV5-1; j_gene: TRBJ1-3; CDR3aa: CASSSETGQRNTIYF
v_gene: TRBV19; j_gene: TRBJ1-5; CDR3aa: CASSIRDRRNSNQPQHF
v_gene: TRBV19; j_gene: TRBJ2-7; CDR3aa: CASSGLYEQYF
v_gene: TRBV27; j_gene: TRBJ2-5; CDR3aa: CASSRKQAGETQYF
v_gene: TRBV5-4; j_gene: TRBJ2-3; CDR3aa: CAISTSGERTDTQYF
v_gene: TRBV7-9; j_gene: TRBJ2-7; CDR3aa: CASPLGQGDSYEQYF
v_gene: TRBV7-9; j_gene: TRBJ1-1; CDR3aa: CSSSLVVAEAFF
v_gene: TRBV28; j_gene: TRBJ1-3; CDR3aa: CASSLFTRGNTIYF
v_gene: TRBV11-1; j_gene: TRBJ1-2; CDR3aa: CASSVEGQAFTF
v_gene: TRBV11-2; j_gene: TRBJ2-7; CDR3aa: CASSPGGGDYEQYF
v_gene: TRBV9; j_gene: TRBJ2-1; CDR3aa: CASSVLTSGHEQFF
v_gene: TRBV9; j_gene: TRBJ1-2; CDR3aa: CASSAQYGYTF
v_gene: TRBV11-2; j_gene: TRBJ2-5; CDR3aa: CASSLEFNPNQETQYF
v_gene: TRBV28; j_gene: TRBJ2-5; CDR3aa: CASRSSGGAETQYF
v_gene: TRBV5-4; j_gene: TRBJ1-1; CDR3aa: CASSPSTGGNTEAFF
v_gene: TRBV23-1; j_gene: TRBJ2-3; CDR3aa: CASTLGNSGDTDTQYF
v_gene: TRBV6-1; j_gene: TRBJ2-1; CDR3aa: CASRRIAGSYNEQFF
v_gene: TRBV18; j_gene: TRBJ1-4; CDR3aa: CASPPLLQGGEKLFF
v_gene: TRBV6-6; j_gene: TRBJ1-4; CDR3aa: CASAIGAGPSNEKLFF
v_gene: TRBV6-1; j_gene: TRBJ1-5; CDR3aa: CASSSLGPEPQHF
v_gene: TRBV7-3; j_gene: TRBJ2-1; CDR3aa: CASSPTSGTHNEQFF